The TCR beta chain under discussion was sequenced for a study of cytomegalovirus exposure and HLA in healthy donors. General study points: Reports described diagnosis of cytomegalovirus status by the classifier as highly specific and sensitive. Most TCR beta V segments were productive about 90% or about 30% of the time in an earlier analysis.

V lost 4 bases and J lost 1; bases outside the gene matches: 1. CDR1 SGHRS and CDR2 YFSETQ come from the germline V gene. This CDR3 comprises 13 residues. This clone turned up a few times. Its antigen is not known. 60 Vbeta and 13 Jbeta primers were used in PCR. The data were produced by immunoSEQ multiplex PCR, yet TCRdb's version contains in-frame clones alone and is incomplete. The sample has fewer than 150,000 clones; about 66% are singletons. The receptor comes from a human donor in good health. Material: PBMCs. The rearrangement uses TRBV5-1 and TRBJ1-1, with 7 bases identical to TRBD1. The CDR3 region has the DNA TGCGCCAGCAGCCGACAGGGGAACACTGAAGCTTTCTTT. Its translation is CASSRQGNTEAFF.